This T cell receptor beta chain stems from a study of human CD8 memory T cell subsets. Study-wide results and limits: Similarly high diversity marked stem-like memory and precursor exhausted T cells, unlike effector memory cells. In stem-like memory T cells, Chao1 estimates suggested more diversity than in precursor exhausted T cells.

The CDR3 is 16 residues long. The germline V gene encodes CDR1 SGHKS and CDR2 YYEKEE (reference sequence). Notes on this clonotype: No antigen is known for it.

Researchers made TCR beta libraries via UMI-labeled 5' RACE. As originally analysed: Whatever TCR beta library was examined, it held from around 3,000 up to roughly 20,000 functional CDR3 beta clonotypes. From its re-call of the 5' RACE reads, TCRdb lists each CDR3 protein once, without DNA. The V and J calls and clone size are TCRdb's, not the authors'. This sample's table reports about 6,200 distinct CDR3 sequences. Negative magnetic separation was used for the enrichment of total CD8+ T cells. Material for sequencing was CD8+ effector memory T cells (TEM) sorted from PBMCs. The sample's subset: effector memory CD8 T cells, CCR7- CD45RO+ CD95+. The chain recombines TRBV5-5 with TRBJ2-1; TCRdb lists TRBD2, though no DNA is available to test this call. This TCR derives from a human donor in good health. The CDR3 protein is CASSSVSSGVRGEQFF.